The rows below give T cell receptor beta chains drawn from one sample of a study of blood T cell repertoires in COVID-19. The data were produced by immunoSEQ multiplex PCR, yet TCRdb's version contains in-frame clones alone and is incomplete. The repertoire consists of 150,000 or so clones, with roughly 86% occurring once and the leading ten covering 0.99%. Sequencing input: peripheral blood. The receptors here all came from a man between 18 and 29 years old with acute or convalescent COVID-19. Each CDR3 is given with its conserved first and last residue. D genes are given only for firm matches. A row's size may be missing; if present it is once, few, many or a size class.

v_gene	abundance	j_gene	d_gene	CDR3aa	CDR3nt
TRBV5-1	NA	TRBJ2-7	TRBD1	CASSFDRAYEQYF	TGCGCCAGCAGCTTCGACAGGGCCTACGAGCAGTACTTC
TRBV7-9	few	TRBJ2-2	NA	CASSFAVANTGELFF	TGTGCCAGCAGCTTTGCGGTCGCGAACACCGGGGAGCTGTTTTTT
TRBV19	NA	TRBJ2-7	TRBD2	CASSSLLAGGFYEQYF	TGTGCCAGTAGTTCGCTACTAGCGGGGGGATTCTACGAGCAGTACTTC
TRBV4-1	once	TRBJ1-1	NA	CASSSPTGRTEAFF	TGCGCCAGCAGCTCACCAACAGGTCGGACTGAAGCTTTCTTT
TRBV11-2	NA	TRBJ1-4	NA	CASSLVSGRGTEKLFF	TGTGCCAGCAGCTTAGTTTCTGGCAGGGGAACTGAAAAACTGTTTTTT
TRBV6-1	NA	TRBJ2-1	TRBD1	CASSDINRDRYYNEQFF	TGTGCCAGCAGTGATATAAACCGGGACAGATATTACAATGAGCAGTTCTTC
TRBV6-5	once	TRBJ1-4	NA	CASRRGTATNEKLFF	TGTGCCAGCCGGAGGGGAACAGCAACTAATGAAAAACTGTTTTTT
TRBV6-5	NA	TRBJ2-5	NA	CASSYVNRQETQYF	TGTGCCAGCAGTTATGTAAACAGACAAGAGACCCAGTACTTC
TRBV29-1	NA	TRBJ1-1	TRBD1	CSVEGQSNTEAFF	TGCAGCGTTGAGGGACAGTCCAACACTGAAGCTTTCTTT
TRBV6-5	NA	TRBJ2-5	TRBD1	CASSDPPGGTQYF	TGTGCCAGCAGCGACCCCCCAGGGGGCACCCAGTACTTC
TRBV18	few	TRBJ1-4	NA	CASSPRREEKKLFF	TGTGCCAGCTCACCGAGGAGGGAGGAGAAAAAACTGTTTTTT
TRBV9	NA	TRBJ1-2	NA	CASSVGGETLRNYGYTF	TGTGCCAGCAGCGTAGGGGGGGAAACTTTGAGGAACTATGGCTACACCTTC
TRBV5-6	NA	TRBJ1-2	NA	CASSYVTANYGYTF	TGTGCCAGCAGTTACGTGACAGCTAACTATGGCTACACCTTC
TRBV9	few	TRBJ2-1	NA	CASSVGLNSYNEQFF	TGTGCCAGCAGCGTAGGGCTCAACTCCTACAATGAGCAGTTCTTC
TRBV28	NA	TRBJ2-1	TRBD2	CASSCQLAGGCNEQFF	TGTGCCAGCAGTTGTCAACTAGCGGGGGGGTGCAATGAGCAGTTCTTC
TRBV30	few	TRBJ1-5	NA	CAWKKGVNQPQHF	TGTGCCTGGAAAAAAGGGGTAAATCAGCCCCAGCATTTT
TRBV7-3	NA	TRBJ2-1	NA	CASSSNNEQFF	TGTGCCAGCAGCTCAAACAATGAGCAGTTCTTC
TRBV5-6	NA	TRBJ1-2	TRBD1	CASSYGTGGGYTF	TGTGCCAGCAGCTATGGGACAGGGGGTGGCTACACCTTC
TRBV7-6	NA	TRBJ1-5	TRBD1	CASSFGTDPNQPQHF	TGTGCCAGCAGCTTCGGGACAGATCCCAATCAGCCCCAGCATTTT
TRBV11-3	NA	TRBJ2-5	TRBD1	CASSLGGTGQETQYF	TGTGCCAGCAGCTTAGGCGGGACAGGGCAAGAGACCCAGTACTTC
TRBV5-5	NA	TRBJ1-1	NA	CASSLLLNTEAFF	TGTGCCAGCAGCCTCCTCCTGAACACTGAAGCTTTCTTT
TRBV2	NA	TRBJ1-5	TRBD1	CASSVDRGNQPQHF	TGTGCCAGCAGTGTAGACAGGGGCAATCAGCCCCAGCATTTT
TRBV24-1	NA	TRBJ2-2	NA	CATETGSPNTGELFF	TGTGCCACCGAGACAGGTTCCCCAAACACCGGGGAGCTGTTTTTT
TRBV19	once	TRBJ1-2	NA	CASSPAGTDGYTF	TGTGCCAGTAGTCCCGCAGGAACAGATGGCTACACCTTC
TRBV29-1	NA	TRBJ2-3	TRBD2	CSVGGRGLEDTQYF	TGCAGCGTTGGGGGGAGGGGCCTTGAAGATACGCAGTATTTT
TRBV11-2	NA	TRBJ1-6	TRBD1	CASSFRDRDLYNSPLHF	TGTGCCAGCAGCTTCCGGGACAGGGACCTCTATAATTCACCCCTCCACTTT
TRBV28	NA	TRBJ1-5	NA	CASSLPGGSHQPQHF	TGTGCCAGCAGTTTACCTGGAGGAAGTCATCAGCCCCAGCATTTT
TRBV2	NA	TRBJ1-2	NA	CASSEAGVRGTIIANYGYTF	TGTGCCAGCAGTGAAGCGGGGGTCAGGGGAACTATAATAGCTAACTATGGCTACACCTTC
TRBV19	NA	TRBJ2-7	TRBD1	CASSVGQGGSYEQYF	TGTGCCAGTAGTGTCGGACAGGGTGGGTCCTACGAGCAGTACTTC
TRBV2	NA	TRBJ2-3	TRBD2	CASSENSGLAVSTDTQYF	TGTGCCAGCAGTGAGAACTCCGGACTAGCGGTTAGCACAGATACGCAGTATTTT
TRBV30	NA	TRBJ2-7	TRBD1	CAWNTGTVYEQYF	TGTGCCTGGAACACCGGGACAGTCTACGAGCAGTACTTC
TRBV7-3	once	TRBJ2-5	TRBD2	CASSLGTSGVETQYF	TGTGCCAGCAGCTTAGGAACTAGCGGGGTGGAGACCCAGTACTTC
TRBV7-6	NA	TRBJ2-2	TRBD2	CASSFLAGGLNTGELFF	TGTGCCAGCAGCTTCCTAGCGGGGGGCCTGAACACCGGGGAGCTGTTTTTT
TRBV7-9	NA	TRBJ2-2	TRBD2	CASRLSGGAFTGELFF	TGTGCCAGCAGACTTAGCGGGGGGGCCTTCACCGGGGAGCTGTTTTTT
TRBV5-4	NA	TRBJ1-5	TRBD1	CASSAGGNNQPQHF	TGTGCCAGCAGCGCAGGGGGCAACAATCAGCCCCAGCATTTT
TRBV4-1	NA	TRBJ2-5	TRBD1	CASSQTGPGETQYF	TGCGCCAGCAGCCAGACAGGGCCTGGGGAGACCCAGTACTTC
TRBV3-1/TRBV3-2	NA	TRBJ1-2	TRBD1	CASSHGQVYGYTF	TGTGCCAGCAGCCACGGACAGGTCTATGGCTACACCTTC
TRBV4-1	NA	TRBJ2-1	NA	CASSQDGTADNEQFF	TGCGCCAGCAGCCAAGATGGAACAGCAGACAATGAGCAGTTCTTC
TRBV5-1	NA	TRBJ1-1	NA	CASSLGSTGVDTEAFF	TGCGCCAGCAGCTTGGGATCGACGGGAGTGGACACTGAAGCTTTCTTT
TRBV30	NA	TRBJ1-6	NA	CAWGGNTLALHF	TGTGCCTGGGGGGGCAATACCTTAGCCCTCCACTTT
TRBV30	NA	TRBJ1-3	NA	CAWSGIYGNTIYF	TGTGCCTGGAGCGGGATTTACGGAAACACCATATATTTT
TRBV2	NA	TRBJ2-5	TRBD1	CAAQAGGGETQYF	TGTGCCGCCCAGGCAGGGGGCGGGGAGACCCAGTACTTC
TRBV4-2	NA	TRBJ1-5	TRBD1	CASSQYRTGSQGNQPQHF	TGTGCCAGCAGCCAGTACCGGACAGGGTCGCAAGGCAATCAGCCCCAGCATTTT
TRBV10-1	NA	TRBJ2-3	TRBD2	CASSESITSGIDTQYF	TGCGCCAGCAGTGAGTCGATTACTAGCGGCATAGATACGCAGTATTTT
TRBV5-1	NA	TRBJ2-1	TRBD1	CASSAGQGGVDNEQFF	TGCGCCAGCAGCGCAGGACAGGGCGGGGTGGACAATGAGCAGTTCTTC
TRBV9	NA	TRBJ1-2	NA	CASSVYDGDYGYTF	TGTGCCAGCAGCGTATATGACGGAGACTATGGCTACACCTTC
TRBV6-5	NA	TRBJ1-6	NA	CASRLDSPDSPLHF	TGTGCCAGCAGGTTGGACTCCCCGGACTCACCCCTCCACTTT
TRBV12-3/TRBV12-4	once	TRBJ1-4	NA	CASSPRGEEKLFF	TGTGCCAGCAGTCCTCGGGGGGAAGAAAAACTGTTTTTT
TRBV12-3/TRBV12-4	NA	TRBJ1-1	NA	CASSFSNTEAFF	TGTGCCAGCAGTTTCTCGAACACTGAAGCTTTCTTT